The rows below give T cell receptor beta chains drawn from one sample of a study of human T cells and chemical hapten exposure. TCRdb itself ran the RACE reads through MiXCR, one entry per CDR3 protein. The sample lists some 53,000 distinct CDR3 sequences; approximately 9.9% were seen once. Sequenced material: whole blood, taken in connection with sensitization to the hapten diphenylcyclopropenone (DPC). All receptors come from a woman between 35 and 50 years old with alopecia areata. Some clones in this sample may be carry-over from other donors' samples. The CDR3 runs from the conserved cysteine through the conserved F or W. D genes are given only for firm matches. Clone sizes are given selectively: once, few, many, or a class where the clone is expanded.

v_gene: TRBV7-9
abundance: .
d_gene: TRBD1
j_gene: TRBJ2-3
CDR3aa: CANQGVSTDTQYF
CDR3nt: TGTGCCAACCAGGGGGTTAGCACAGATACGCAGTATTTT

v_gene: TRBV29-1
abundance: .
d_gene: .
j_gene: TRBJ1-1
CDR3aa: CSALRGTEAFF
CDR3nt: TGCAGCGCCTTGAGGGGCACTGAAGCTTTCTTT

v_gene: TRBV7-6
abundance: few
d_gene: .
j_gene: TRBJ2-4
CDR3aa: CASSPGGRRGLAKNIQYF
CDR3nt: TGTGCCAGCAGCCCCGGAGGTAGACGGGGATTAGCCAAAAACATTCAGTACTTC

v_gene: TRBV28
abundance: many
d_gene: TRBD1
j_gene: TRBJ1-2
CDR3aa: CASSLQGGYGYTF
CDR3nt: TGTGCCAGCAGCCTACAGGGGGGATATGGCTACACCTTC

v_gene: TRBV4-3
abundance: few
d_gene: .
j_gene: TRBJ1-6
CDR3aa: CASSRTAGDNSPLHF
CDR3nt: TGCGCCAGCAGCCGGACGGCAGGGGATAATTCACCCCTCCACTTT

v_gene: TRBV6-5
abundance: many
d_gene: .
j_gene: TRBJ1-6
CDR3aa: CASSYESFGYNSPLHF
CDR3nt: TGTGCCAGCAGTTACGAGAGCTTCGGGTATAATTCACCCCTCCACTTT

v_gene: TRBV12-2
abundance: .
d_gene: .
j_gene: TRBJ1-2
CDR3aa: CASRSRGGGRSRYGYTF
CDR3nt: TGTGCAAGTCGCTCCCGAGGGGGAGGCAGATCCCGCTATGGCTACACCTTC

v_gene: TRBV7-5
abundance: .
d_gene: .
j_gene: TRBJ2-3
CDR3aa: CISVPEAPWRMSGDTQYF
CDR3nt: .

v_gene: TRBV28
abundance: .
d_gene: TRBD1
j_gene: TRBJ1-5
CDR3aa: CASSLGTGGQPQHF
CDR3nt: TGTGCCAGCAGTTTAGGGACAGGGGGTCAGCCCCAGCATTTT

v_gene: TRBV7-7
abundance: few
d_gene: .
j_gene: TRBJ1-5
CDR3aa: CASSLSPGQPQHF
CDR3nt: TGTGCCAGCAGCTTATCTCCCGGTCAGCCCCAGCATTTT

v_gene: TRBV27
abundance: many
d_gene: TRBD2
j_gene: TRBJ2-3
CDR3aa: CASSRPGLADTQYF
CDR3nt: TGTGCCAGCAGTCGACCGGGACTAGCCGATACGCAGTATTTT

v_gene: TRBV20-1
abundance: many
d_gene: .
j_gene: TRBJ1-1
CDR3aa: CSASETGLTEAFF
CDR3nt: TGCAGTGCTAGCGAAACAGGGCTCACTGAAGCTTTCTTT

v_gene: TRBV3-1
abundance: few
d_gene: .
j_gene: TRBJ2-7
CDR3aa: CASSQGVKYEQYF
CDR3nt: TGTGCCAGCAGCCAAGGAGTAAAGTACGAGCAGTACTTC

v_gene: TRBV3-1
abundance: few
d_gene: .
j_gene: TRBJ1-1
CDR3aa: CASSQGSLTEAFF
CDR3nt: TGTGCCAGCAGCCAGGGCAGTCTCACTGAAGCTTTCTTT

v_gene: TRBV7-9
abundance: many
d_gene: .
j_gene: TRBJ2-3
CDR3aa: CASSFMGGTDTQYF
CDR3nt: TGTGCCAGCAGCTTTATGGGGGGCACAGATACGCAGTATTTT

v_gene: TRBV5-1
abundance: .
d_gene: .
j_gene: TRBJ2-2
CDR3aa: CASSAAPTGELFF
CDR3nt: TGCGCCAGCAGCGCTGCCCCCACCGGGGAGCTGTTTTTT

v_gene: TRBV7-2
abundance: .
d_gene: .
j_gene: TRBJ1-2
CDR3aa: CASSWTKTTYGYTF
CDR3nt: TGTGCCAGCAGCTGGACAAAAACGACCTATGGCTACACCTTC

v_gene: TRBV7-3
abundance: many
d_gene: TRBD1
j_gene: TRBJ1-6
CDR3aa: CASSLDRGSPLHF
CDR3nt: TGTGCCAGCAGCTTAGACAGGGGTTCACCCCTCCACTTT

v_gene: TRBV6-5
abundance: many
d_gene: .
j_gene: TRBJ2-7
CDR3aa: CASSTAWTPTIEQYF
CDR3nt: TGTGCCAGCAGTACGGCCTGGACACCTACAATCGAGCAGTACTTC

v_gene: TRBV30
abundance: .
d_gene: .
j_gene: TRBJ2-3
CDR3aa: CAWSTGTLWTDTQYF
CDR3nt: TGTGCCTGGAGTACCGGGACTCTATGGACAGATACGCAGTATTTT

v_gene: TRBV29-1
abundance: .
d_gene: TRBD2
j_gene: TRBJ2-1
CDR3aa: CSVEGVAGGYEQFF
CDR3nt: TGCAGCGTTGAGGGTGTAGCGGGAGGGTATGAGCAGTTCTTC

v_gene: TRBV6-5
abundance: many
d_gene: .
j_gene: TRBJ2-6
CDR3aa: CASRLDHVEANVLTF
CDR3nt: TGTGCCAGCAGACTGGACCATGTCGAGGCCAACGTCCTGACTTTC

v_gene: TRBV7-6
abundance: .
d_gene: .
j_gene: TRBJ2-3
CDR3aa: CASSARSGADTQYF
CDR3nt: TGTGCCAGCAGCGCCCGATCCGGAGCAGATACGCAGTATTTT

v_gene: TRBV28
abundance: .
d_gene: .
j_gene: TRBJ2-5
CDR3aa: CASSDVTQYF
CDR3nt: TGTGCCAGCAGTGACGTGACCCAGTACTTC

v_gene: TRBV10-1
abundance: .
d_gene: .
j_gene: TRBJ2-2
CDR3aa: CASTKDYTGELFF
CDR3nt: TGCGCCAGCACGAAGGACTACACCGGGGAGCTGTTTTTT

v_gene: TRBV9
abundance: many
d_gene: .
j_gene: TRBJ1-2
CDR3aa: CASRGGSYGYTF
CDR3nt: TGTGCCAGCCGAGGGGGAAGCTATGGCTACACCTTC

v_gene: TRBV5-7
abundance: many
d_gene: TRBD1
j_gene: TRBJ1-4
CDR3aa: CASSLKGTDLMADF
CDR3nt: TGTGCCAGCAGCTTGAAAGGGACAGACTTGATGGCCGACTTT

v_gene: TRBV28
abundance: .
d_gene: TRBD2
j_gene: TRBJ2-7
CDR3aa: CASSSPASGWFEF
CDR3nt: TGTGCCAGCAGTTCCCCGGCTAGCGGGTGGTTTGAATTC

v_gene: TRBV20-1
abundance: many
d_gene: .
j_gene: TRBJ2-2
CDR3aa: CSANRERSTGELFF
CDR3nt: TGCAGTGCTAACAGGGAGCGGTCCACCGGGGAGCTGTTTTTT

v_gene: TRBV7-3
abundance: .
d_gene: .
j_gene: TRBJ2-7
CDR3aa: CASSFGDDYEQYF
CDR3nt: TGTGCCAGCAGCTTTGGCGACGACTACGAGCAGTACTTC

v_gene: TRBV3-1
abundance: .
d_gene: .
j_gene: TRBJ2-7
CDR3aa: CASSQQGYVGNNF
CDR3nt: TGTGCCAGCAGCCAACAGGGATATGTGGGGAACAACTTC

v_gene: TRBV25-1
abundance: many
d_gene: TRBD1
j_gene: TRBJ1-1
CDR3aa: CASSGDSSYTEAFF
CDR3nt: TGTGCCAGCAGTGGGGACAGCTCTTACACTGAAGCTTTCTTT

v_gene: TRBV27
abundance: few
d_gene: .
j_gene: TRBJ1-4
CDR3aa: CASSLSRRTAELFF
CDR3nt: TGTGCCAGCAGTTTATCGAGAAGGACGGCGGAACTGTTTTTT

v_gene: TRBV18
abundance: few
d_gene: TRBD2
j_gene: TRBJ2-7
CDR3aa: CASSPRLAGESYEQYF
CDR3nt: TGTGCCAGCTCACCACGACTAGCGGGGGAATCCTACGAGCAGTACTTC

v_gene: TRBV29-1
abundance: few
d_gene: .
j_gene: TRBJ1-3
CDR3aa: CSGKSGNTIYF
CDR3nt: TGCAGCGGGAAGTCTGGAAACACCATATATTTT